This T cell receptor beta chain emerged from a study (TCRdb year 2016). In the case of this clonotype: Its antigen target is currently unknown. No base-level quality is on record; no much larger clone is a single base apart.

Library prep was done by RT-PCR. Sequencer: Illumina MiSeq. Using fastp trimming at Q25 and MiXCR clonotype assembly, TCRdb reanalyzed the public sequencing data and kept in-frame beta chains. Here each entry gathers all rows of one CDR3 protein and keeps the most common genes and DNA. In this sample the table shows about 680,000 distinct CDR3 sequences, approximately 15% of which occur a single time. Roughly 3.9% of the sample is in the top ten clones. Its CDR3 holds 16 amino acids, cysteine through phenylalanine. The DNA shown is the 48-base CDR3, in frame from base 1. Germline trimming amounts to 3 bases on V and 2 bases on J, with 5 as the count of junction bases outside the gene matches. CDR1 DFQATT and CDR2 SNEGSKA are derived from the germline V gene (reference sequence).

The sequenced sample was memory CD4+ T cells from blood. The chain is made from TRBV20-1 and TRBJ2-3, with 13 central nucleotides matching TRBD2. The TCR comes from a female donor in good health, serving as a healthy control. The nucleotides are TGCAGTGCTAGGGCGGGACTAGCGGGGAACACAGATACGCAGTATTTT. It translates to CSARAGLAGNTDTQYF.